This T cell receptor (beta chain) was identified in a study of CD8+CD57+ T cells in acquired aplastic anemia. Across the whole study: The study obtained an average of about 3.1 ug of DNA from sorted CD4+ and CD8+ cells. Study results and limitations: Statistical testing detected no significant gap in CD8+ Simpson's diversity between patients and controls. Patients and controls turned out to have 25 to 30 CD8+ CDR3 sequences in common.

The TCR beta profiling, which covered VDJ combination and CDR3 sequence, was carried out using genomic DNA as the template. Via MiXCR, TCRdb re-called the reads, giving one row per CDR3 protein. The table records approximately 220,000 distinct CDR3 sequences, roughly 50% of them present only once. Previously, flow cytometry had revealed CD8+CD57+ cell expansion in the patients chosen for sequencing. Regarding this clonotype: Its specificity is not known.

Germline assignment: CDR1 ENHRY and CDR2 SYGVKD. V was clipped by 3 bases and J by 4 bases; unmatched bases: 5. The CDR3 totals 14 residues. Source material: sorted CD4+, CD8+, or CD8+CD57+ T cells (not recorded which) from PBMCs. J is TRBJ1-1 and V is TRBV10-3, with 7 bases identical to TRBD1. This clonotype was obtained from a human donor with aplastic anemia. Written as DNA, the CDR3 is TGTGCCATCAGTGAAGGGGGCGCGGGCACTGAAGCTTTCTTT. Translating it yields CAISEGGAGTEAFF.